Following are 9 T cell receptor beta chains from one sample sequenced in a study of shared clonotypes between healthy human individuals. Some clones are missing from TCRdb's copy, which holds only in-frame ones; the method was immunoSEQ multiplex PCR. The sample yields about 2.2 million clones, around 93% seen once. It was CD45RO-negative cells, positively selected for CCR7, that made up naive CD8 cells, with terminally differentiated effector memory CD45RA+ cells excluded. The specimen was naive CD8+ T cells from PBMCs. Receptors originate from a man aged 18 to 30 in good health. Some clones in this sample may be carry-over from other donors' samples.

Comment on this clone: A read error likely explains this, since a far larger clone differs by one base. The chain has TRBV28 and TRBJ2-7, with D possibly being TRBD1 or TRBD2 (5 bases each). The germline CDR1 and CDR2 sequences are MDHEN and SYDVKM. The germline V and J ends were trimmed by 6 bases and 5 bases, with 11 bases remaining between them. CDR3 length: 12 residues. The CDR3 is CASSPRGNEQYF. The CDR3 DNA reads TGTGCCAGCAGCCCCCGGGGCAACGAGCAGTACTTC. The full variable domain, in which reference TRBV28 and TRBJ2-7 provide the parts outside the CDR3, is DVKVTQSSRYLVKRTGEKVFLECVQDMDHENMFWYRQDPGLGLRLIYFSYDVKMKEKGDIPEGYSVSREKKERFSLILESASTNQTSMYLCASSPRGNEQYFGPGTRLTVT.

As concerns this clone: The same CDR3 arises from other DNA sequences in this sample as well. This chain links TRBV4-1 with TRBJ2-7; a weak D match, TRBD1 (6 bases). The CDR3 loop spans 15 amino acids. CDR1 is MGHRA, CDR2 YSYEKL, per germline. V shed 1 base and J shed 3 bases, with 13 bases lying between them. The CDR3 here is CASSQGTGTSYEQYF. The CDR3, as DNA: TGCGCCAGCAGCCAAGGTACCGGGACAAGCTACGAGCAGTACTTC.

This chain links TRBV5-5 with TRBJ2-5; 8 bases are shared with TRBD2. The CDR3 is 14 residues long. Trimming at V came to 4 bases and at J to 1 base, leaving 3 bases not matched to a gene. Germline V gives CDR1 SGHKS, CDR2 YYEKEE (reference sequence). The DNA for the CDR3 is TGTGCCAGCAGCCCTGGACTAGCCCAAGAGACCCAGTACTTC. Translating it yields CASSPGLAQETQYF.

Regarding this clone: This sample also contains other DNA sequences that code for the same CDR3. V and J are TRBV6-6 and TRBJ2-7; 8 positions agree with TRBD1. V lost 5 bases and J lost 6; bases outside the gene matches: 3. The CDR3 totals 12 residues. CDR1 and CDR2 (germline): MNHNY, SVGAGI (reference sequence). CDR3 loop: CASSPTGGEQYF. The CDR3 coding sequence is TGTGCCAGCAGTCCTACAGGGGGCGAGCAGTACTTC.

The rearrangement links TRBV2 to TRBJ2-1; 13 bases fit TRBD2. The CDR3 loop spans 18 amino acids. CDR1 and CDR2 (germline): SNHLY, FYNNEI. The V gene end was trimmed by 5 bases and the J gene end by 0 bases; junction bases not matched to a gene: 7. The CDR3 loop reads CASSTRTSGGHSYNEQFF. CDR3 nucleotide sequence: TGTGCCAGCAGTACTCGGACTAGCGGGGGACACTCCTACAATGAGCAGTTCTTC.

This chain uses TRBV11-1 with TRBJ2-7; 8 nucleotides align to TRBD2. The length of the CDR3 is 16 residues. Germline V gene data show CDR1 as SGHAT and CDR2 as FQDESV (reference sequence). V shed 2 bases, J shed 5 bases, and the junction held 11 bases outside the gene matches. Here the CDR3 reads CASSLNMASGFHEQYF. The CDR3 DNA sequence: TGTGCCAGCAGCTTAAATATGGCTAGCGGGTTCCACGAGCAGTACTTC.

The CDR3 nucleotides are TGTGCCAGCACGGTTGTAGTAGGTTGGGGTGAAAAACTGTTTTTT. The encoded protein is CASTVVVGWGEKLFF. The rearrangement links TRBV6-6 to TRBJ1-4, with no clear D. The length of the CDR3 is 15 residues. Trimming cost V 7 bases and J 7 bases, with 19 bases left between them. Germline V gene data show CDR1 as MNHNY and CDR2 as SVGAGI (reference sequence).

V usage is TRBV28 and J usage is TRBJ2-6; D is unresolved. V lost 5 bases to trimming and J lost 0 bases, with 8 bases between them. CDR1 is MDHEN, CDR2 SYDVKM, per germline. This CDR3 comprises 15 residues. The CDR3 loop is CASSPRFSGANVLTF. CDR3 sequence (DNA): TGTGCCAGCAGTCCACGGTTCTCTGGGGCCAACGTCCTGACTTTC.

This clone was detected only once. This chain joins TRBV11-3 and TRBJ2-7, with 9 bases that match TRBD2. Germline values: CDR1 SGHNT, CDR2 YENEEA. The CDR3 covers 14 residues. Trimming took 10 bases from V and 0 from J; bases not matched to a gene: 7. Here the CDR3 DNA reads TGTGCCAACTGGGGCGGGAGGGGCTCCTACGAGCAGTACTTC. Its translation: CANWGGRGSYEQYF.